A single sample gave rise to the 2 T cell receptor beta chains below, sequenced in a study of blood T cells in healthy people across ages. The second PCR ran about 6 to 11 cycles with a sample-barcoded 5' primer and J-beta primers. TCRdb passed the 5' RACE reads through MiXCR, listing each CDR3 protein once. Of approximately 880,000 distinct CDR3 sequences in the sample, 45% to 50% were seen once. Sequenced input: blood. These receptors came from a young man in good health.

CDR3 sequence (DNA): TGTGCCACCAGTGATGCAAGGGTAAGGGAGACCCAGTACTTC. This codes for CATSDARVRETQYF. The rearrangement links TRBV24-1 to TRBJ2-5; D not certain. Germline V gene data show CDR1 as KGHDR and CDR2 as SFDVKD. V lost 3 bases, J lost 5 bases, and 12 bases lay in between. The CDR3 length is 14 residues.

The CDR3 nucleotides are TGTGCCACCTCTTCACCCGCAGGGGGGAAAGGTTATGGCTACACCTTC. Translating gives CATSSPAGGKGYGYTF. The chain is built from TRBV12-3 or TRBV12-4 and TRBJ1-2, with TRBD1 matching 7 bases. Trimming took 10 bases from V and 5 from J; bases not matched to a gene: 19. This CDR3 region has 16 residues.